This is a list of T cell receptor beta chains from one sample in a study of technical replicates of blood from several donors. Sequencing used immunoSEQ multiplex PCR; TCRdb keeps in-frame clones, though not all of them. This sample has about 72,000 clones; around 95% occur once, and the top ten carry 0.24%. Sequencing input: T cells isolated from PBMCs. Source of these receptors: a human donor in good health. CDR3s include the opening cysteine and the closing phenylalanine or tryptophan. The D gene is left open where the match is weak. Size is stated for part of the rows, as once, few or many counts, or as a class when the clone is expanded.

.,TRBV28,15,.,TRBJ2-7,TGTGCCAGCAGTTTAGAGGGCCGGAGCTCCTACGAGCAGTACTTC,CASSLEGRSSYEQYF
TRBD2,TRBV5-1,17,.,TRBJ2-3,TGCGCCAGCAAATATAAGGCTAGCGGGGCTAGCACAGATACGCAGTATTTT,CASKYKASGASTDTQYF
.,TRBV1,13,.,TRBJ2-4,TGCACCAGCAGAGCGGGGGGGTGGAACATTCAGTACTTC,CTSRAGGWNIQYF
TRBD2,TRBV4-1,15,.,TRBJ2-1,TGCGCCAGCAGCCAAGGACTAGCGGGAGGTGGTGAGCAGTTCTTC,CASSQGLAGGGEQFF
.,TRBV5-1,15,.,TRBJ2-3,TGCGCCAGCAGCTCGACTAGTCCCTTCACAGATACGCAGTATTTT,CASSSTSPFTDTQYF
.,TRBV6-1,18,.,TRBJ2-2,TGTGCCAGCAGTGAAAGTAGGAGGGGCCTATTGAACACCGGGGAGCTGTTTTTT,CASSESRRGLLNTGELFF
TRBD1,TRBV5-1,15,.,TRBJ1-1,TGCGCCAGCAGATCCGACAGGGACCTCTCTCTCGAAGCTTTCTTT,CASRSDRDLSLEAFF
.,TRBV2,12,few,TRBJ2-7,TGTGCCAGCAGTGTGAGCAACTACGAGCAGTACTTC,CASSVSNYEQYF
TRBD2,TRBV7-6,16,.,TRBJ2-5,TGTGCCAGCAGCTTAGGAGGTGGACTAGCGCGTGAGACCCAGTACTTC,CASSLGGGLARETQYF
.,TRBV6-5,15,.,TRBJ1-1,TGTGCCAGCAGTAAATCTTGGACAGCAACTATTGAAGCTTTCTTT,CASSKSWTATIEAFF
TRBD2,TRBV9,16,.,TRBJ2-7,TGTGCCAGCAGCGTGGGAGCCGGGACTAGCAACTCCGAGCAGTACTTC,CASSVGAGTSNSEQYF
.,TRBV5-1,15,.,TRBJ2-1,TGCGCCAGCAGCTTGGCGACAGTGTACTACAATGAGCAGTTCTTC,CASSLATVYYNEQFF
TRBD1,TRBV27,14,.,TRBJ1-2,TGTGCCAGCAACAGAGACAGGGCGAGGTATGGCTACACCTTC,CASNRDRARYGYTF
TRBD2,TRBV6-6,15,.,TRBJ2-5,TGTGCCACGCACCACTCTAGCGGGGGGGCAGAGACCCAGTACTTC,CATHHSSGGAETQYF
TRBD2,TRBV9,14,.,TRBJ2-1,TGTGCCAGCAGCGTAGCGGGGGACGGGACTAGCCAATTCTTC,CASSVAGDGTSQFF
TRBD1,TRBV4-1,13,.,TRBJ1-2,TGCGCCAGCAGCCAAAGACAGGGCTATGGCTACACCTTC,CASSQRQGYGYTF
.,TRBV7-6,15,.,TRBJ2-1,TGTGCCAGCAGCTTAGGGGGCCTAGGGTACAATGAGCAGTTCTTC,CASSLGGLGYNEQFF
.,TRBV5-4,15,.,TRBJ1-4,TGTGCCAGCAGCTTGGGAGCGCCAACTAATGAAAAACTGTTTTTT,CASSLGAPTNEKLFF
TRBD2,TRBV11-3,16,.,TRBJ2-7,TGTGCCAGCAGCCTGGAGTGGAGCGGGGGAACCTACGAGCAGTACTTC,CASSLEWSGGTYEQYF
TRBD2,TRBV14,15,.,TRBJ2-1,TGTGCCAGCAGCCTCGGAGCGGGGGGTCACAATGAGCAGTTCTTC,CASSLGAGGHNEQFF
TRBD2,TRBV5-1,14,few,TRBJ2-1,TGCGCCAGCATTGGTGGGAGGGGCAACAATGAGCAGTTCTTC,CASIGGRGNNEQFF
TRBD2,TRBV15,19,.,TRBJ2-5,TGTGCCACCAGCAGGGGTCGGGCTAGCGGGAGTATGCGGGAAGAGACCCAGTACTTC,CATSRGRASGSMREETQYF
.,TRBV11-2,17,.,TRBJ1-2,TGTGCCAGCAGCTTAGAGACAAGGGTGACAGTTAACTATGGCTACACCTTC,CASSLETRVTVNYGYTF
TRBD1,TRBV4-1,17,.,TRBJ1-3,TGCGCCAGCAGCCAATCGGACAGGACGACCTCTGGAAACACCATATATTTT,CASSQSDRTTSGNTIYF
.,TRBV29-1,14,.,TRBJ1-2,TGCAGCGTTCGCGGGACTGACGGTTCCTATGGCTACACCTTC,CSVRGTDGSYGYTF
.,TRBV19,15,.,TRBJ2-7,TGTGCCAGTTCCCAGGACACCATTGCTGCCTACGAGCAGTACTTC,CASSQDTIAAYEQYF
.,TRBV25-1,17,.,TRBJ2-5,TGTGCCAGCAGTGAATTAGGGCACACAACTAGTGGAGAGACCCAGTACTTC,CASSELGHTTSGETQYF
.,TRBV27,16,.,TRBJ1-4,TGTGCCAGCAGTTTATACTGGAACCTGGACAGTGAAAAACTGTTTTTT,CASSLYWNLDSEKLFF
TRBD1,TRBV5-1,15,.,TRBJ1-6,TGCGCCAGCAGCTTGCAGGGACAGGGGGCGCAAGCCCTCCACTTT,CASSLQGQGAQALHF
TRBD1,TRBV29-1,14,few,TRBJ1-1,TGCAGCGTTTGGGACAGGGGGTCTAACACTGAAGCTTTCTTT,CSVWDRGSNTEAFF
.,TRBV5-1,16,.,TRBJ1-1,TGCGCCAGCAGCATGGGACGTAGGGGCCTGAACACTGAAGCTTTCTTT,CASSMGRRGLNTEAFF
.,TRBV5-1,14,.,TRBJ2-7,TGCGCCAGCAGCCCGGCCAAGGGGTACCACGAGCAGTACTTC,CASSPAKGYHEQYF
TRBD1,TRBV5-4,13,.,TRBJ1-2,TGTGCCAGCAGCCTGACAGGGAGCTATGGCTACACCTTC,CASSLTGSYGYTF
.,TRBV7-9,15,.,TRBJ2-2,TGTGCCAGCAGCTTAACGACAGGGAACACCGGGGAGCTGTTTTTT,CASSLTTGNTGELFF
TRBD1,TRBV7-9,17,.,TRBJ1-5,TGTGCCAGCAGCTTCACCCGAGACAGGGGGGAAAATCAGCCCCAGCATTTT,CASSFTRDRGENQPQHF
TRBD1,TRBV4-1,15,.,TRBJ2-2,TGCGCCAGCAGCCAAAGACAGGGGGCTACTCGGGAGCTGTTTTTT,CASSQRQGATRELFF
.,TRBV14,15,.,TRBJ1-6,TGTGCCAGCAGCCAAAGGGGGAGTTGGGCTTCACCCCTCCACTTT,CASSQRGSWASPLHF
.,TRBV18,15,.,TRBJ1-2,TGTGCCAGCTCACCCCCCGGGACACTGAACTATGGCTACACCTTC,CASSPPGTLNYGYTF
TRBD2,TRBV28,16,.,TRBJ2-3,TGTGCCAGCAGTTTATTCCTAGCGGGAGATGGAGATACGCAGTATTTT,CASSLFLAGDGDTQYF
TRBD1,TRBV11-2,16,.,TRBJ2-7,TGTGCCAGCAGAGAGGGGAGAGGGACAGGAGAGTACGAGCAGTACTTC,CASREGRGTGEYEQYF
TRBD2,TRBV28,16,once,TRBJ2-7,TGTGCCAGCGGGCAGGGGACTAGCGGGAATCGGGACGAGCAGTACTTC,CASGQGTSGNRDEQYF
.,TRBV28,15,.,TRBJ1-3,TGTGCCAGCAGGGCTCCGAAAAACTCTGGAAACACCATATATTTT,CASRAPKNSGNTIYF
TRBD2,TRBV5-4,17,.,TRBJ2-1,TGTGCCAGCAGCTCCCTAACTAGCGGGACTACCTACAATGAGCAGTTCTTC,CASSSLTSGTTYNEQFF
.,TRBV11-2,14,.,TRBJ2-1,TGTGCCAGCACCCCCCGGGGTTCCTACAATGAGCAGTTCTTC,CASTPRGSYNEQFF
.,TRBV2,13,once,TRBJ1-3,TGTGCCAGCAAGGAGGGGAGAGGGAACACCATATATTTT,CASKEGRGNTIYF
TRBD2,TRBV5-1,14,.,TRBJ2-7,TGCGCCAGCAGCTTGGAGGGACTACCCTACGAGCAGTACTTC,CASSLEGLPYEQYF
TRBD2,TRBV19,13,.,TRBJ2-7,TGTGCCAGTAGTATGGGGGGGGGTAACGAGCAGTACTTC,CASSMGGGNEQYF
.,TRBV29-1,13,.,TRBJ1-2,TGCAGCGTTGAATGGCAGGAAAACTATGGCTACACCTTC,CSVEWQENYGYTF
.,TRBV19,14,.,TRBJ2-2,TGTGCCAGTAGTTTCGGGACTCCCACCGGGGAGCTGTTTTTT,CASSFGTPTGELFF
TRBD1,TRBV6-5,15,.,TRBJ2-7,TGTGCCAGCAGTTCACTGGACAGGGGCTATTACGAGCAGTACTTC,CASSSLDRGYYEQYF
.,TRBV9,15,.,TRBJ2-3,TGTGCCAGCAGCGGAGCGGGCGCTCTCGCAGATACGCAGTATTTT,CASSGAGALADTQYF
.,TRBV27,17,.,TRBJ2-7,TGTGCCAGCAGTTTAGTCGTTGGGCCAGGCGCCTACTACGAGCAGTACTTC,CASSLVVGPGAYYEQYF
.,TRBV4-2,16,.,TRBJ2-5,TGTGCCAGCAGCCAAGGGGACGGGAGTTCCCAAGAGACCCAGTACTTC,CASSQGDGSSQETQYF
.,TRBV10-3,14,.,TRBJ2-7,TGTGCCATCAGGGGCTCGGGGGACCCCTACGAGCAGTACTTC,CAIRGSGDPYEQYF
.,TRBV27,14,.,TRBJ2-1,TGTGCCAGCACCCGGGGTAGCTCCTACAATGAGCAGTTCTTC,CASTRGSSYNEQFF
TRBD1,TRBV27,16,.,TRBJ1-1,TGTGCCAGCCGACCCTCTAAACAGGGGTGGGACACTGAAGCTTTCTTT,CASRPSKQGWDTEAFF
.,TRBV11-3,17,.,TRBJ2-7,TGTGCCAGCAGCTTAGATCATCCGGGACAAAACCTGTACGAGCAGTACTTC,CASSLDHPGQNLYEQYF
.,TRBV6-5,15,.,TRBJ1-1,TGTGCCAGCAGTTTGGGGCAGGGCCGGAGCACTGAAGCTTTCTTT,CASSLGQGRSTEAFF
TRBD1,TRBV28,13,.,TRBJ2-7,TGTGCCAGCAGTCCACCTGGGACAGGGCAGCAGTACTTC,CASSPPGTGQQYF